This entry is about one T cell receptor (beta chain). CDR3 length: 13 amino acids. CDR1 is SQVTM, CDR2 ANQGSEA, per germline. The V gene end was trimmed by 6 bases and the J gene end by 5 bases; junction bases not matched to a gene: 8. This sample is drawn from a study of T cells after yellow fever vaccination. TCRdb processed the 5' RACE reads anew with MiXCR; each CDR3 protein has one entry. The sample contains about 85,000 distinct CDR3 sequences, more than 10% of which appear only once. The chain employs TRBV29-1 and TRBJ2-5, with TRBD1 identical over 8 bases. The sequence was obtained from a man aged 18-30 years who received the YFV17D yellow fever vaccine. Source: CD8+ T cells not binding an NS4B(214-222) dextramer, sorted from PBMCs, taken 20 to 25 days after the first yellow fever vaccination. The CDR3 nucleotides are TGCAGCGTCAACAGGGGGACCCAGGAGACCCAGTACTTC. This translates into CSVNRGTQETQYF.